This T cell receptor (beta chain) was captured by sequencing in a study of beta chain features in type 1 diabetes. Study summary: Healthy donors and patients had similar age, gender and cell yields.

This clone was seen just once. Its antigen is unidentified. The germline gives CDR1 GTSNPN, CDR2 SVGIG (reference sequence). J lost 5 bases, V lost 1 base, and 5 bases had no gene match. The CDR3 totals 14 residues. The isolated RNA, all of it, was reverse transcribed, so expressed TCRB transcripts were what got sequenced. The data were produced by immunoSEQ multiplex PCR, yet TCRdb's version contains in-frame clones alone and is incomplete. In the table there are about 160,000 clones, 63% of which are singletons. Study findings and constraints: Fewer junction insertions and more nucleotide deletions appeared in type 1 diabetes patients. Patients and controls would be equally affected if PCR favored shorter templates. Among all four CD4+ subsets, Type 1 diabetes patients had TCRB CDR3s that were moderately but significantly shorter.

The sample comprised naive CD4+ T cells from blood. The receptor comes from a man between 25 and 39 years old with type 1 diabetes. V and J are TRBV30 and TRBJ2-3; 8 bases map to TRBD1. The CDR3 bases are TGTGCCTGGAGTGGGACAGGGTCGGAAGATACGCAGTATTTT. Protein sequence: CAWSGTGSEDTQYF. Using reference TRBV30 and TRBJ2-3 for the parts outside the CDR3, the full variable domain is SQTIHQWPATLVQPVGSPLSLECTVEGTSNPNLYWYRQAAGRGLQLLFYSVGIGQISSEVPQNLSASRPQDRQFILSSKKLLLSDSGFYLCAWSGTGSEDTQYFGPGTRLTVL.